The 9 T cell receptor beta chains listed next were all sequenced from one sample in a study of blood T cell repertoires in COVID-19. Clones were read by immunoSEQ multiplex PCR, and TCRdb kept only the in-frame ones, dropping some. The table has 200,000 to 300,000 clones, around four fifths seen once. Input material: peripheral blood. The receptor set was obtained from a man aged 55 to 70 with acute or convalescent COVID-19.

This clone has a single count. V is TRBV6-5 and J is TRBJ2-3; D possibly corresponds to TRBD2 (6 bases). The germline V and J ends were trimmed by 2 bases and 6 bases, with 18 bases remaining between them. The CDR3 consists of 16 residues. Per the germline V gene, CDR1 is MNHEY and CDR2 is SVGAGI. DNA for the CDR3: TGTGCCAGCAGTTACCGGCTCGCGGGGAGGCGTGATACGCAGTATTTT. Translation gives CASSYRLAGRRDTQYF.

The count of this clone is one. The chain recombines TRBV10-3 with TRBJ1-3; D not resolved. This CDR3 has 14 amino acids. The V gene's germline CDR1 is ENHRY and CDR2 SYGVKD. Trimming cost V 6 bases and J 0 bases, with 9 bases left between them. DNA of the CDR3: TGTGCCATCAGGAGATCATACTCTGGAAACACCATATATTTT. Translation: CAIRRSYSGNTIYF.

The chain joins TRBV14 to TRBJ2-7, with 9 positions matching TRBD1. There are 16 residues in the CDR3. V lost 2 bases and J lost 3; bases outside the gene matches: 8. Germline lookup yields CDR1 SGHDN and CDR2 FVKESK. This chain's CDR3 is CASSQHPWTGDYEQYF. CDR3 DNA: TGTGCCAGCAGCCAACATCCCTGGACAGGGGACTACGAGCAGTACTTC.

The chain carries TRBV12-2 and TRBJ2-5; the table names TRBD1, a call not compared with the DNA. TRBV12-2 is reported as a pseudogene. The CDR3 length is 17 residues. In nucleotides, the CDR3 is TGTGCAAGTCGCTCACCCTACTGGAACAGGGGGCCAGAGACCCAGTACTTC. It specifies CASRSPYWNRGPETQYF.

This rearrangement joins TRBV30 to TRBJ1-2, with a weak D call TRBD1 (6 bases). CDR1 GTSNPN and CDR2 SVGIG come from the germline V gene (reference sequence). The CDR3 sequence is 15 residues long. V was pared by 5 bases and J by 2 bases, with 18 bases between. The DNA for the CDR3 is TGTGCCTGGGTGTTAAACAGGGATGGGAACTATGGCTACACCTTC. It is translated as CAWVLNRDGNYGYTF.

The rearrangement links TRBV7-9 to TRBJ2-1; a possible D gene is TRBD2 (5 bases). The V gene lost 6 bases and the J gene lost 7 bases, with 16 bases spanning the gap. Per germline, CDR1 SEHNR and CDR2 FQNEAQ (reference sequence). CDR3 length: 14 residues. The CDR3 bases are TGTGCCAGCAGTCGCGTCGGAGGTGGAAATGAGCAGTTCTTC. Translation: CASSRVGGGNEQFF.

A remark on this clone: Other nucleotide sequences from this sample produce the same CDR3. Written as DNA, the CDR3 is TGTGCCAGCAGCTTGGACAGGGGATACGGCTACACCTTC. Translated, it gives CASSLDRGYGYTF. The chain recombines TRBV7-2 with TRBJ1-2, with 9 bases that match TRBD1. With V trimmed by 3 bases and J by 8 bases, 4 bases remained unmatched. Looked up from germline, CDR1 is SGHTA and CDR2 is FQGNSA. The CDR3 is 13 residues long. Using reference TRBV7-2 and TRBJ1-2 for the parts outside the CDR3, the full variable domain is GAGVSQSPSNKVTEKGKDVELRCDPISGHTALYWYRQSLGQGLEFLIYFQGNSAPDKSGLPSDRFSAERTGGSVSTLTIQRTQQEDSAVYLCASSLDRGYGYTFGSGTRLTVV.

This clone was picked up one time. This rearrangement joins TRBV19 to TRBJ1-6; 8 bases fit TRBD1. Germline V gene sequence: CDR1 LNHDA, CDR2 SQIVND (reference sequence). The CDR3 extends over 17 amino acids. J gave up 0 bases and V 4 bases, and 5 bases lay outside the gene matches. The CDR3 sequence is CASSTGQGYSYNSPLHF. The CDR3 bases are TGTGCCAGTAGTACCGGACAGGGATACTCCTATAATTCACCCCTCCACTTT.

The rearrangement links TRBV18 to TRBJ2-7; D is unclear. The CDR3 is made up of 14 amino acids. The germline V gene encodes CDR1 KGHSH and CDR2 LQKENI. V lost 3 bases and J 2 bases, leaving 11 bases between the germline ends. The DNA of the CDR3 is TGTGCCAGCTCACCGCAGTCGCAGACCTACGAGCAGTACTTC. Protein: CASSPQSQTYEQYF.